This T cell receptor beta chain came from a study of blood T cell repertoires in COVID-19. From germline, CDR1 is SGDLS and CDR2 YYNGEE. The germline V and J ends were trimmed by 4 bases and 4 bases, with 11 bases remaining between them. This CDR3 has 13 amino acids. Participants' own reports of clinical history determined their cohort assignment. TCRdb's copy holds only in-frame clones and misses some; the assay was immunoSEQ multiplex PCR. The sample gives around 150,000 clones, 80% to 90% of which show up once; roughly 3.4% is in the top ten. The clonotype comes from a woman between 50 and 59 years old with acute COVID-19. The V gene is TRBV9, the J gene TRBJ1-2; D is possibly TRBD1 (5 bases). Source material: PBMCs or T cells enriched from blood (not recorded which). The CDR3 protein is CASSPTGGYGYTF. The CDR3 DNA is TGTGCCAGCAGCCCTACGGGGGGCTATGGCTACACCTTC.